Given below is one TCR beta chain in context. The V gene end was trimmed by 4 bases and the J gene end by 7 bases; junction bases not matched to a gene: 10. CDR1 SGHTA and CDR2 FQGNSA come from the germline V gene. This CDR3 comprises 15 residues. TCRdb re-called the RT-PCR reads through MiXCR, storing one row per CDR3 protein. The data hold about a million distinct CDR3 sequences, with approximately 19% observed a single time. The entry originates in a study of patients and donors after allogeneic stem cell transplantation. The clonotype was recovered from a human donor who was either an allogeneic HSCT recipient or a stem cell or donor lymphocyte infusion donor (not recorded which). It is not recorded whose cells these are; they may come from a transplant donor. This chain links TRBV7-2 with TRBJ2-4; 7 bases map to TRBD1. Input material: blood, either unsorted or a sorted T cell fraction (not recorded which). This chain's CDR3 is CASSSGQNAHNIQYF. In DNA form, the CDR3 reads TGTGCCAGCAGCTCGGGACAGAACGCCCACAACATTCAGTACTTC.